The 31 T cell receptor beta chains reported below all come from one sample, sequenced in a study of Ad26.COV2.S vaccination and SARS-CoV-2 variants. Clones were sequenced by immunoSEQ multiplex PCR, and TCRdb holds only the in-frame ones, with some missing. The sample has some 300,000 clones, about 82% seen once. The treatment is: around 19 received Ad26.COV2.S at low or high dose, single or two shots; 5 received placebo; per-sample allocation not given. The study sampled participants on day 63 after the first vaccine or placebo injection. Source: peripheral blood, taken in a trial of Ad26.COV2.S vaccine versus placebo. Every receptor here comes from a person between 18 and 65 years old who received the Ad26.COV2.S COVID-19 vaccine or a placebo.

The chain combines TRBV5-1 with TRBJ2-1, with TRBD2 identical over 11 bases. V gave up 4 bases and J gave up 5 bases; unmatched junction bases: 5. CDR3 length: 15 amino acids. Germline CDR1 reads SGHRS; CDR2 reads YFSETQ. The CDR3 nucleotides read TGCGCCAGCAGCCTCGGACTAGCGGGTGACAATGAGCAGTTCTTC. Translating gives CASSLGLAGDNEQFF.

The chain combines TRBV14 with TRBJ2-1; D is undetermined. The V end lost 4 bases, the J end lost 4 bases, and 8 bases lay between the germline ends. Germline-derived CDR1 and CDR2 are SGHDN and FVKESK. The CDR3 loop spans 13 amino acids. CDR3 in amino acids: CASSRTLYNEQFF. In DNA, the CDR3 is TGTGCCAGCAGCCGGACCCTGTACAATGAGCAGTTCTTC. The full variable domain, its missing parts supplied by reference TRBV14 and TRBJ2-1, is EAGVTQFPSHSVIEKGQTVTLRCDPISGHDNLYWYRRVMGKEIKFLLHFVKESKQDESGMPNNRFLAERTGGTYSTLKVQPAELEDSGVYFCASSRTLYNEQFFGPGTRLTVL.

The chain combines TRBV5-1 with TRBJ2-7; D might be TRBD1 (6 bases). Germline CDR1 reads SGHRS; CDR2 reads YFSETQ. The V and J ends lost 4 bases and 2 bases respectively, with 13 bases between them. CDR3 size: 14 residues. The CDR3 DNA reads TGCGCCAGCAGCCCCCGGGACACCACCTACGAGCAGTACTTC. The encoded protein is CASSPRDTTYEQYF. Using reference TRBV5-1 and TRBJ2-7 for the parts outside the CDR3, the full variable domain is KAGVTQTPRYLIKTRGQQVTLSCSPISGHRSVSWYQQTPGQGLQFLFEYFSETQRNKGNFPGRFSGRQFSNSRSEMNVSTLELGDSALYLCASSPRDTTYEQYFGPGTRLTVT.

This sequence joins TRBV6-5 and TRBJ2-5; D gene unclear. From germline, CDR1 is MNHEY and CDR2 SVGAGI. The CDR3 covers 16 residues. The ends were cut back, 2 bases at V and 1 base at J, with 14 bases in the middle. The CDR3 here is CASSYGHSPPQETQYF. CDR3 sequence (DNA): TGTGCCAGCAGTTACGGTCACTCCCCTCCCCAAGAGACCCAGTACTTC.

The gene calls are TRBV6-4 and TRBJ1-1, with a weak D call TRBD1 (6 bases). V lost 9 bases, J lost 1 base, and 12 bases lay in between. Germline V gene sequence: CDR1 MRHNA, CDR2 SNTAGT. The CDR3 has 13 residues. The CDR3, as DNA: TGTGCCAGTAGGACAGAGCCGAACACTGAAGCTTTCTTT. Residues: CASRTEPNTEAFF.

The V gene is TRBV4-1, the J gene TRBJ2-3, with TRBD2 matching over 15 bases. Germline V gene sequence: CDR1 MGHRA, CDR2 YSYEKL. The CDR3 loop spans 22 amino acids. The trim removed 1 base at V and 1 base at J, leaving 15 bases unmatched. CDR3 nucleotide sequence: TGCGCCAGCAGCCAAGGGACGGGACTAGCGGGGGGCGGGGGGACTGGCACAGATACGCAGTATTTT. As protein: CASSQGTGLAGGGGTGTDTQYF.

This clone has just one count. V and J are TRBV6-5 and TRBJ1-3; 10 bases are shared with TRBD1. V lost 6 bases and J lost 4; bases outside the gene matches: 6. CDR1 and CDR2 (germline): MNHEY, SVGAGI. The CDR3 has 15 residues. CDR3 nucleotides: TGTGCCAGCAGATATCGACAGGGGGCGGGAAACACCATATATTTT. Its protein is CASRYRQGAGNTIYF.

The CDR3 sequence: CASRSGGNYGYTF. Written as DNA, the CDR3 is TGTGCCAGCAGATCAGGGGGCAACTATGGCTACACCTTC. J is TRBJ1-2 and V is TRBV6-7; 8 positions agree with TRBD1. TRBV6-7 is filed as an ORF, its function uncertain. This CDR3 is 13 amino acids long. Germline trimming cut 6 bases from V and 2 bases from J; bases unmatched to any gene: 2.

The chain uses TRBV27 and TRBJ1-6, with D uncertain. The germline V and J ends were trimmed by 4 bases and 8 bases, with 15 bases remaining between them. The V gene's germline CDR1 is MNHEY and CDR2 SMNVEV (reference sequence). The CDR3 is made up of 15 amino acids. CDR3 in DNA: TGTGCCAGCAGTTCGTCACCGAGAAAGTATTCACCCCTCCACTTT. Its translation: CASSSSPRKYSPLHF.

The rearrangement joins TRBV11-2 to TRBJ2-3; D ambiguous. Looked up from germline, CDR1 is SGHAT and CDR2 is FQNNGV. The V gene lost 4 bases and the J gene lost 4 bases, with 15 bases spanning the gap. The CDR3 loop spans 15 amino acids. The CDR3 reads CASSYSVMAADTQYF. Here the CDR3 DNA reads TGTGCCAGCAGCTATTCCGTCATGGCCGCAGATACGCAGTATTTT.

The gene calls are TRBV11-2 and TRBJ2-1; tentatively, D is TRBD1 (6 bases). The germline V and J ends were trimmed by 0 bases and 10 bases, with 16 bases remaining between them. The CDR3 has 15 residues. The V gene's germline CDR1 is SGHAT and CDR2 FQNNGV. CDR3 DNA: TGTGCCAGCAGCTTAGAATGGGGACACCGATCAGAGCAGTTCTTC. Its translation: CASSLEWGHRSEQFF.

The rearrangement joins TRBV10-1 to TRBJ2-1, with TRBD2 matching 9 bases. The CDR3 loop spans 16 amino acids. The V segment lost 2 bases and the J segment 7 bases; nucleotides outside the gene matches: 9. The germline V gene encodes CDR1 WNHNN and CDR2 SYGVQD (reference sequence). Here the CDR3 DNA reads TGCGCCAGCAGTGAGCTTGGACTAGCGAAAACAAATGAGCAGTTCTTC. This codes for CASSELGLAKTNEQFF.

The chain links TRBV30 to TRBJ2-3, with 9 bases matching TRBD2. Per the germline V gene, CDR1 is GTSNPN and CDR2 is SVGIG (reference sequence). The trim removed 2 bases at V and 4 bases at J, leaving 4 bases unmatched. The CDR3 has 14 residues. This CDR3 is CAWSSGGWADTQYF. The CDR3, as DNA: TGTGCCTGGAGTAGCGGGGGGTGGGCAGATACGCAGTATTTT. The complete variable domain, with remaining parts taken from reference TRBV30 and TRBJ2-3, reads SQTIHQWPATLVQPVGSPLSLECTVEGTSNPNLYWYRQAAGRGLQLLFYSVGIGQISSEVPQNLSASRPQDRQFILSSKKLLLSDSGFYLCAWSSGGWADTQYFGPGTRLTVL.

In this sample, this clone turned up a few times. This chain joins TRBV14 and TRBJ2-7; 7 bases align to TRBD1. V lost 4 bases, J lost 7 bases, and 10 bases stayed unmatched. The CDR3 has 14 residues. The germline gives CDR1 SGHDN, CDR2 FVKESK. The CDR3 loop is CASSLLYIQGEQYF. The CDR3 coding sequence is TGTGCCAGCAGCCTCTTATACATACAGGGGGAGCAGTACTTC. Full variable domain (remainder filled in from reference TRBV14 and TRBJ2-7): EAGVTQFPSHSVIEKGQTVTLRCDPISGHDNLYWYRRVMGKEIKFLLHFVKESKQDESGMPNNRFLAERTGGTYSTLKVQPAELEDSGVYFCASSLLYIQGEQYFGPGTRLTVT.

CDR3 DNA sequence: TGTGCCAGCAGTGAAGCGGGGGGGAGAACTGAAGCTTTCTTT. It codes for CASSEAGGRTEAFF. The gene calls are TRBV6-1 and TRBJ1-1, with TRBD1 as a possible D gene (5 bases). The germline CDR1 and CDR2 sequences are MNHNS and SASEGT. CDR3 length: 14 residues. V was pared by 0 bases and J by 5 bases, with 10 bases between.

This chain links TRBV4-3 with TRBJ1-2; the D gene is possibly TRBD1 (5 bases). Trimming took off 4 bases at V and 4 bases at J, with 19 bases between the two ends. This CDR3 is 16 amino acids long. CDR1 and CDR2 (germline): LGHNA, YSLEER. CDR3 DNA: TGCGCCAGCAGCCTGAGTCGATTCGGGGCCCTCTATGGCTACACCTTC. Translated: CASSLSRFGALYGYTF.

V is TRBV4-1 and J is TRBJ2-3, with TRBD2 matching over 16 bases. The CDR3 is 19 residues long. CDR1 and CDR2 (germline): MGHRA, YSYEKL. V trimming: 4 bases; J trimming: 0 bases; junction bases outside the gene matches: 7. CDR3 nucleotide sequence: TGCGCCAGCAGCCCCCGGGGACTAGCGGGGGGGTCTAGCACAGATACGCAGTATTTT. It codes for CASSPRGLAGGSSTDTQYF.

This sequence joins TRBV10-3 and TRBJ2-1; the match to TRBD1 covers 10 bases. V was pared by 4 bases and J by 5 bases, with 5 bases of the junction left unmatched. The CDR3 is made up of 15 amino acids. The germline CDR1 and CDR2 sequences are ENHRY and SYGVKD. The CDR3 sequence is CAISGDRGTHNEQFF. The CDR3 bases are TGTGCCATCAGTGGGGACAGGGGAACCCACAATGAGCAGTTCTTC.

Details on this clone: This likely comes from a read error, as the CDR3 has no conserved phenylalanine or tryptophan at its end. No DNA is shown, since the ends of the CDR3 on it are uncertain; the CDR3 is the one TCRdb lists. The chain is built from TRBV19 and TRBJ2-7; the table's TRBD1 call for D was not verified on the DNA. With termini counted, the CDR3 has 10 amino acids. Germline CDR1 reads LNHDA; CDR2 reads SQIVND (reference sequence). The CDR3 is CAALRQAGGI.

This sequence joins TRBV6-1 and TRBJ1-3, with TRBD1 matching 9 bases. Germline lookup yields CDR1 MNHNS and CDR2 SASEGT. The V gene end was trimmed by 4 bases and the J gene end by 2 bases; junction bases not matched to a gene: 6. CDR3 length equals 16 residues. For the CDR3, the DNA is TGTGCCAGCAGTGTTGTGGGGACAGGGACTGGAAACACCATATATTTT. It encodes CASSVVGTGTGNTIYF.

The chain combines TRBV4-2 with TRBJ1-1; possibly TRBD1 for D (6 bases). The ends were cut back, 0 bases at V and 3 bases at J, with 17 bases in the middle. From germline, CDR1 is LGHNA and CDR2 YNFKEQ. The CDR3 totals 17 residues. The CDR3 region is CASSQDRTAKGDTEAFF. The DNA for the CDR3 is TGTGCCAGCAGCCAAGATAGGACAGCTAAGGGGGACACTGAAGCTTTCTTT.

CDR3 DNA: TGTGCCAGCAGCCCGGAAGCCGGGACATCATCCTACGAGCAGTACTTC. The encoded protein is CASSPEAGTSSYEQYF. The rearrangement uses TRBV5-6 and TRBJ2-7; a weak D match, TRBD1 (6 bases). From germline, CDR1 is SGHDT and CDR2 YYEEEE. The CDR3 loop spans 16 amino acids. V gave up 4 bases and J gave up 1 base, with 18 bases separating them.

A single count supports this clone. J is TRBJ2-5 and V is TRBV13; D might be TRBD2 (5 bases). Per the germline V gene, CDR1 is PRHDT and CDR2 is FYEKMQ (reference sequence). V lost 4 bases to trimming and J lost 5 bases, with 14 bases between them. The CDR3 is 14 residues long. CDR3 bases: TGTGCCAGCAGCTCAAGAGGGTCAGGTGAGACCCAGTACTTC. Translated, it gives CASSSRGSGETQYF.

This clone occurred a few times. This CDR3 is CASSFRSGYNEQFF. CDR3 nucleotides: TGTGCCAGCAGTTTTAGGTCAGGGTACAATGAGCAGTTCTTC. The chain links TRBV27 to TRBJ2-1; tentative D call: TRBD1 (5 bases). Deletions cut 3 bases from V and 4 bases from J, with 10 bases between. The CDR3 loop spans 14 amino acids. From germline, CDR1 is MNHEY and CDR2 SMNVEV (reference sequence).

The rearrangement joins TRBV10-3 to TRBJ1-3; D may be TRBD1 (6 bases). Trimming took off 3 bases at V and 3 bases at J, with 9 bases between the two ends. Germline V gives CDR1 ENHRY, CDR2 SYGVKD. This CDR3 contains 14 residues. The CDR3 sequence is CAISDGQRGNTIYF. CDR3 nucleotide sequence: TGTGCCATCAGTGATGGACAGCGTGGAAACACCATATATTTT.

This CDR3 reads CASSQGGIWETQYF. The CDR3 nucleotides read TGCGCCAGCAGCCAAGGGGGTATCTGGGAGACCCAGTACTTC. This chain links TRBV4-3 with TRBJ2-5; the D is unclear. V was clipped by 1 base and J by 5 bases, with 11 bases between them. Germline CDR1 reads LGHNA; CDR2 reads YSLEER. CDR3 length: 14 amino acids.

The V call is TRBV20-1, the J call TRBJ1-1; D not resolved. There are 11 residues in the CDR3. Deletions cut 4 bases from V and 1 base from J, with 4 bases between. The V gene's germline CDR1 is DFQATT and CDR2 SNEGSKA (reference sequence). The CDR3 here is CSATENTEAFF. The CDR3 bases are TGCAGTGCTACCGAGAACACTGAAGCTTTCTTT.

This chain connects TRBV3-1 (or the pseudogene TRBV3-2) to TRBJ1-3, with D perhaps TRBD1 (6 bases). The CDR3 is 17 residues long. Germline CDR1 and CDR2: LGHDT and YNNKEL (reference sequence). V gave up 1 base and J gave up 2 bases, with 15 bases separating them. CDR3 in DNA: TGTGCCAGCAGCCAAGTAGTAGGACGGGGGCCTGGAAACACCATATATTTT. As protein: CASSQVVGRGPGNTIYF.

The chain uses TRBV10-3 and TRBJ2-3, with 7 bases identical to TRBD1. The CDR3 spans 14 residues. Germline lookup yields CDR1 ENHRY and CDR2 SYGVKD. With 6 bases clipped from V and 2 bases from J, the junction kept 5 bases outside the gene matches. The CDR3 region has the DNA TGTGCCATCAGCCTGGACAGGCCCACAGATACGCAGTATTTT. It is translated as CAISLDRPTDTQYF.

This chain connects TRBV30 to TRBJ1-2; D gene ambiguous. This CDR3 region has 11 residues. Germline values: CDR1 GTSNPN, CDR2 SVGIG (reference sequence). V was clipped by 0 bases and J by 8 bases, with 7 bases between them. CDR3 bases: TGTGCCTGGAGTGTGTCTAGCGGCTACACCTTC. Its protein product is CAWSVSSGYTF.

There are a few counts of this clone. This chain connects TRBV6-6 to TRBJ1-2; no firm D call. V was trimmed by 5 bases and J by 5 bases, leaving 18 bases between them. Germline CDR1 is MNHNY and CDR2 is SVGAGI (reference sequence). The CDR3 consists of 15 residues. The CDR3 DNA is TGTGCCAGCAGTCGTCCCTCGCAGGTTTTATATGGCTACACCTTC. Protein product: CASSRPSQVLYGYTF.